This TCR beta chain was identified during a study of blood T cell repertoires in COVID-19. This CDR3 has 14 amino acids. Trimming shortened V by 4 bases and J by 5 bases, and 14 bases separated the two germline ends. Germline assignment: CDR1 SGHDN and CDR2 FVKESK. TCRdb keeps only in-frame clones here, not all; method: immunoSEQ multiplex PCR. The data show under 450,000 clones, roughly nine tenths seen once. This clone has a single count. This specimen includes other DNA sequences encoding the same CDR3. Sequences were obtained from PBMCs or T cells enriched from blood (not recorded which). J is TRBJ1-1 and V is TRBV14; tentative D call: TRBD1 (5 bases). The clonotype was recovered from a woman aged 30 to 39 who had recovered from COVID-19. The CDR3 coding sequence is TGTGCCAGCAGCCTGGGACTCCGGGGGACTGAAGCTTTCTTT. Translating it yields CASSLGLRGTEAFF.